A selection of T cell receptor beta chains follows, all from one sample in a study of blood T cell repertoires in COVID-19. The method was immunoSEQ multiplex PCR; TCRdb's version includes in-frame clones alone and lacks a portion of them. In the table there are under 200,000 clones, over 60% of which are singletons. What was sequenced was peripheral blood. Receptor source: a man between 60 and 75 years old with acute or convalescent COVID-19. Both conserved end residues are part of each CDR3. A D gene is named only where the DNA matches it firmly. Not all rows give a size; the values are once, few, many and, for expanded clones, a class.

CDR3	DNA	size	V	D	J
CASSLPQGSYEQYF	TGTGCCAGCAGCTTACCCCAGGGGTCCTACGAGCAGTACTTC	.	TRBV7-9	.	TRBJ2-7
CASSVDSTNYGYTF	TGTGCCAGCAGCGTGGACAGCACTAACTATGGCTACACCTTC	.	TRBV9	.	TRBJ1-2
CASSFGVGGAIEQYF	TGTGCCAGCAGCTTCGGGGTCGGGGGGGCGATAGAGCAGTACTTC	.	TRBV5-4	TRBD2	TRBJ2-7
CASSLALRGGETQYF	TGTGCCAGCAGCTTAGCGCTTAGGGGGGGAGAGACCCAGTACTTC	.	TRBV7-2	.	TRBJ2-5
CASSVDRVNTEAFF	TGTGCCAGCAGCGTCGACAGGGTTAACACTGAAGCTTTCTTT	once	TRBV13	TRBD1	TRBJ1-1
CASSPPRGSASPLHF	TGTGCCAGCTCACCACCGAGGGGGTCTGCTTCACCCCTCCACTTT	.	TRBV18	.	TRBJ1-6
CASSLGTGASSYNEQFF	TGTGCCAGCAGCCTTGGGACAGGGGCTAGCTCCTACAATGAGCAGTTCTTC	.	TRBV3-1/TRBV3-2	TRBD1	TRBJ2-1
CASSPGTANSPLHF	TGTGCCAGCAGCCCTGGGACAGCAAATTCACCCCTCCACTTT	.	TRBV3-1/TRBV3-2	TRBD1	TRBJ1-6
CASSTGTGGYEQYF	TGTGCCAGCAGCACCGGGACAGGGGGCTACGAGCAGTACTTC	.	TRBV6-2/TRBV6-3	TRBD1	TRBJ2-7
CASSPRTSGGAETDTQYF	TGTGCCAGCAGCCCCCGGACTAGCGGGGGAGCCGAAACAGATACGCAGTATTTT	.	TRBV9	TRBD2	TRBJ2-3
CASSFWGGGKGANVLTF	TGTGCCAGCAGCTTCTGGGGTGGGGGCAAGGGGGCCAACGTCCTGACTTTC	.	TRBV5-4	.	TRBJ2-6
CASRLLRQYTDTQYF	TGCGCCAGCAGGCTTTTAAGACAGTACACAGATACGCAGTATTTT	.	TRBV23-1	.	TRBJ2-3
CASSPWGQGQEALEQYF	TGTGCCAGCAGCCCATGGGGACAGGGGCAAGAAGCCCTCGAGCAGTACTTC	.	TRBV27	TRBD1	TRBJ2-7
CASGLILGTGPKEQYF	TGTGCTAGTGGTTTGATCTTAGGGACAGGGCCAAAAGAGCAGTACTTC	.	TRBV12-5	TRBD1	TRBJ2-7
CASSSVTGGVTEAFF	TGCGCCAGCAGCTCGGTCACAGGGGGGGTTACTGAAGCTTTCTTT	.	TRBV5-1	TRBD1	TRBJ1-1
CASSQAGQSYEQYF	TGTGCCAGCAGCCAAGCGGGACAGTCCTACGAGCAGTACTTC	.	TRBV3-1/TRBV3-2	TRBD1	TRBJ2-7
CASSLVSTDTQYF	TGTGCCAGTAGCCTCGTAAGCACAGATACGCAGTATTTT	few	TRBV19	.	TRBJ2-3
CASRRSSYNSPLHF	TGTGCCAGCCGGAGGAGCTCCTATAATTCACCCCTCCACTTT	.	TRBV3-1/TRBV3-2	.	TRBJ1-6
CASSLIAPGTEAFF	TGTGCCAGCAGCTTGATCGCGCCGGGCACTGAAGCTTTCTTT	.	TRBV5-6	.	TRBJ1-1
CASSHLTSGGSYEQYF	TGTGCCAGCAGCCACCTGACTAGCGGGGGCTCCTACGAGCAGTACTTC	once	TRBV14	TRBD2	TRBJ2-7
CASRLMGSGGHTDTQYF	TGTGCCAGCAGGTTAATGGGTAGCGGGGGACACACAGATACGCAGTATTTT	.	TRBV7-8	TRBD2	TRBJ2-3
CASSPLTGYYGYTF	TGTGCCAGTAGTCCTCTCACAGGATACTATGGCTACACCTTC	.	TRBV19	.	TRBJ1-2
CASSIDQLVSSGNTIYF	TGTGCCAGTAGTATAGATCAACTGGTTAGCTCTGGAAACACCATATATTTT	.	TRBV19	.	TRBJ1-3
CASNLQGTPYNEQFF	TGTGCCAGCAACCTACAGGGGACGCCCTACAATGAGCAGTTCTTC	once	TRBV28	TRBD1	TRBJ2-1
CATSDTGNTGELFF	TGTGCCACCAGTGATACAGGGAACACCGGGGAGCTGTTTTTT	.	TRBV24-1	.	TRBJ2-2
CASSDGQGTNEKLFF	TGCGCCAGCAGCGACGGACAGGGCACTAATGAAAAACTGTTTTTT	many	TRBV5-1	TRBD1	TRBJ1-4
CASSPPGQSYGYTF	TGTGCCAGCAGTCCCCCGGGACAGTCCTATGGCTACACCTTC	.	TRBV2	TRBD1	TRBJ1-2
CASSPGEVGYTF	TGTGCCAGCAGCCCGGGGGAGGTGGGATACACCTTC	few	TRBV6-5	.	TRBJ1-2
CASSFQDSGKLFF	TGTGCCAGCAGCTTCCAGGACAGTGGAAAACTGTTTTTT	.	TRBV7-9	.	TRBJ1-4
CASSYGGSNEQFF	TGTGCCAGCAGTTACGGGGGGAGCAATGAGCAGTTCTTC	.	TRBV6-2/TRBV6-3	.	TRBJ2-1
CATSDPQGPGLYNEQFF	TGTGCCACCAGTGATCCACAGGGACCGGGGTTATACAATGAGCAGTTCTTC	.	TRBV24-1	.	TRBJ2-1
CASSNPGQRTGGYYEQYF	TGTGCCAGCAGCAACCCTGGGCAAAGGACAGGGGGCTATTACGAGCAGTACTTC	.	TRBV21-1	.	TRBJ2-7
CASSRDREVSPLHF	TGTGCCAGCAGCCGGGACAGGGAGGTATCACCCCTCCACTTT	.	TRBV7-2	TRBD1	TRBJ1-6
CASSRGSYNSPLHF	TGTGCCAGCAGCAGGGGATCCTATAATTCACCCCTCCACTTT	.	TRBV5-6	.	TRBJ1-6
CASSLGGSNEKLFF	TGTGCCAGCAGTTTAGGGGGGTCTAATGAAAAACTGTTTTTT	.	TRBV28	.	TRBJ1-4
CAASTGDYGYTF	TGTGCCGCCAGCACAGGAGACTATGGCTACACCTTC	once	TRBV24-1	.	TRBJ1-2
CSVKGAMNTEAFF	TGCAGCGTTAAAGGGGCGATGAACACTGAAGCTTTCTTT	.	TRBV29-1	.	TRBJ1-1
CASSMLQGAKGNYGYTF	TGTGCCAGTAGTATGTTACAGGGGGCGAAGGGTAACTATGGCTACACCTTC	.	TRBV19	TRBD1	TRBJ1-2
CASSFPYGQGFNGYTF	TGTGCCAGCAGTTTCCCCTACGGACAGGGGTTTAATGGCTACACCTTC	.	TRBV5-4	TRBD1	TRBJ1-2
CASRAGTHSNQPQHF	TGTGCCAGCAGAGCCGGGACACATAGCAATCAGCCCCAGCATTTT	.	TRBV6-5	.	TRBJ1-5
CASSSQGVYTDTQYF	TGTGCCAGCAGTTCCCAAGGGGTATACACAGATACGCAGTATTTT	.	TRBV7-2	.	TRBJ2-3
CASSLPSKQGGYNEQFF	TGTGCCAGCAGCTTGCCCTCCAAACAGGGGGGCTACAATGAGCAGTTCTTC	.	TRBV5-6	TRBD1	TRBJ2-1